This T cell receptor (beta chain) was identified during a study of blood T cell repertoires in COVID-19. Repertoires were generated with immunoSEQ multiplex PCR, while TCRdb's copy carries only in-frame clones and drops some. The repertoire holds 150,000 to 180,000 clones, with about 85% as singletons. The CDR3 covers 15 residues. V was trimmed by 2 bases and J by 0 bases, leaving 9 bases between them. The V gene's germline CDR1 is SGHRS and CDR2 YFSETQ. The rearrangement joins TRBV5-1 to TRBJ1-3; perhaps TRBD1 as D (6 bases). The clonotype comes from a man aged 55-75 years with COVID-19, enrolled during active disease. The material sequenced was peripheral blood. In DNA form, the CDR3 reads TGCGCCAGCAGCTTCCAGGGGAACTCTGGAAACACCATATATTTT. It codes for CASSFQGNSGNTIYF. Full variable domain (rest looked up from reference TRBV5-1 and TRBJ1-3): KAGVTQTPRYLIKTRGQQVTLSCSPISGHRSVSWYQQTPGQGLQFLFEYFSETQRNKGNFPGRFSGRQFSNSRSEMNVSTLELGDSALYLCASSFQGNSGNTIYFGEGSWLTVV.